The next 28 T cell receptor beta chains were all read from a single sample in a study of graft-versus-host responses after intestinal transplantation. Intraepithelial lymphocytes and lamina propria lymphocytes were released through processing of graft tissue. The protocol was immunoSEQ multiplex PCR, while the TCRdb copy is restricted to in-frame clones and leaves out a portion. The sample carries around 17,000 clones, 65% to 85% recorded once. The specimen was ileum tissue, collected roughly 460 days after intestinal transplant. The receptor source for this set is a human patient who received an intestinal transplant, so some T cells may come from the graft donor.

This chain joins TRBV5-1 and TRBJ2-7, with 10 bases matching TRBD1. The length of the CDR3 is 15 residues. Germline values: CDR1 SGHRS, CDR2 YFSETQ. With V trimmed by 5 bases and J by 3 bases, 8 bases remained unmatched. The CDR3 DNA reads TGCGCCAGCAGGACGCAGGGACAGGGGATCTACGAGCAGTACTTC. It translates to CASRTQGQGIYEQYF.

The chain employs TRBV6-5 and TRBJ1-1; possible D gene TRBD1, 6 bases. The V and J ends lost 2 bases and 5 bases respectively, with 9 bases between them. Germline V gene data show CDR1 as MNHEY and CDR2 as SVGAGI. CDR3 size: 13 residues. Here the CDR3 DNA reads TGTGCCAGCAGTTACGGCAGGGGTACTGAAGCTTTCTTT. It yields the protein CASSYGRGTEAFF.

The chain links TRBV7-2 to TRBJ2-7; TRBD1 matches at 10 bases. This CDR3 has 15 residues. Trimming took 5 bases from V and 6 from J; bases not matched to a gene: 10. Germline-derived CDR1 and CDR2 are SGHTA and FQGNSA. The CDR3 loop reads CASSGRQGAGREQYF. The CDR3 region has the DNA TGTGCCAGCAGCGGTCGACAGGGGGCCGGGCGCGAGCAGTACTTC.

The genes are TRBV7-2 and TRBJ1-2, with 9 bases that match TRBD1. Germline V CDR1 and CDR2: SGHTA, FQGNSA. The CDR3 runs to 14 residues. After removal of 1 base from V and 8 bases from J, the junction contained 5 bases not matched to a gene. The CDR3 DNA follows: TGTGCCAGCAGCTTAGTACAGGGGGCTGGAGGCTACACCTTC. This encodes CASSLVQGAGGYTF.

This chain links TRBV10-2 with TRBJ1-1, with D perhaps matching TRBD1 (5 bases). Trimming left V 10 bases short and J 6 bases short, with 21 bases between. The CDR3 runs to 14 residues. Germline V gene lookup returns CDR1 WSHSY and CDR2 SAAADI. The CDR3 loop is CATIYGVLGAEAFF. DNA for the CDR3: TGCGCCACCATATACGGGGTATTAGGGGCTGAAGCTTTCTTT.

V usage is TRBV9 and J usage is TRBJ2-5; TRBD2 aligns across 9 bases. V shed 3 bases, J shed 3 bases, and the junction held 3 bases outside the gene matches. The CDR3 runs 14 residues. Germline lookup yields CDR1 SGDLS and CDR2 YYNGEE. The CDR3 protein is CASSASGAKETQYF. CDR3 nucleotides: TGTGCCAGCAGCGCTAGCGGGGCCAAAGAGACCCAGTACTTC.

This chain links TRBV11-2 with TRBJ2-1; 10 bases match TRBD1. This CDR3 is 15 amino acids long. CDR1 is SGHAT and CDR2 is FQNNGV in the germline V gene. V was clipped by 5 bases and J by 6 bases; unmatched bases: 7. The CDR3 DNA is TGTGCCAGCAGCGAGGGACAGGGGCCGCTCAATGAGCAGTTCTTC. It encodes CASSEGQGPLNEQFF.

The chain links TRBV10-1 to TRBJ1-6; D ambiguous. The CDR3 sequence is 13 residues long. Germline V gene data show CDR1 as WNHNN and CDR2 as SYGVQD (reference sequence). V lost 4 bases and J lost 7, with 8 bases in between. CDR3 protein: CASSVFANSPLHF. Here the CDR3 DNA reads TGCGCCAGCAGTGTATTTGCAAATTCACCCCTCCACTTT.

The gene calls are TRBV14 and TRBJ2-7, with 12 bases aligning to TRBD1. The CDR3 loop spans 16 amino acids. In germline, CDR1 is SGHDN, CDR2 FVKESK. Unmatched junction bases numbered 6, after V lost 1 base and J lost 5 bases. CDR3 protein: CASSQVLGQGADEQYF. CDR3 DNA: TGTGCCAGCAGCCAAGTTTTGGGACAGGGGGCGGACGAGCAGTACTTC.

This chain's CDR3 is CASNPQGVGELFF. In nucleotides, the CDR3 is TGTGCCAGCAACCCACAGGGGGTCGGGGAGCTGTTTTTT. The chain uses TRBV7-2 and TRBJ2-2; TRBD1 aligns across 8 bases. This CDR3 has 13 residues. Losses at the gene ends were 7 bases for V and 7 bases for J; bases not matched to a gene: 5. Looked up from germline, CDR1 is SGHTA and CDR2 is FQGNSA.

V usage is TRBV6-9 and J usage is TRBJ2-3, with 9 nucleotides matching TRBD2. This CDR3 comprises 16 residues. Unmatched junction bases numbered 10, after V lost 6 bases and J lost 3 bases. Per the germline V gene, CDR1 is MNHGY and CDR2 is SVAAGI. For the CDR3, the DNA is TGTGCCAGCAGCAAACAACGACTAGCGGATACAGATACGCAGTATTTT. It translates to CASSKQRLADTDTQYF.

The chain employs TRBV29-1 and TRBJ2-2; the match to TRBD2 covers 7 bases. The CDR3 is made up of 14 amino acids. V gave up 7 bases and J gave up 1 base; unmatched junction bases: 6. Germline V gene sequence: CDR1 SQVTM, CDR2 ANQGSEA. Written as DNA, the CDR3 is TGCAGCGCTGGGGCTAGCGGGAACACCGGGGAGCTGTTTTTT. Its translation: CSAGASGNTGELFF.

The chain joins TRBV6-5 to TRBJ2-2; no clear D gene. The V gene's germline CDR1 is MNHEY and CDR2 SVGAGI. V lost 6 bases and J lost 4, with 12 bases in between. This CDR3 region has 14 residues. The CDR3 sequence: CASRGYPSTGELFF. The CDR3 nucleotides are TGTGCCAGCAGGGGGTATCCTAGCACCGGGGAGCTGTTTTTT.

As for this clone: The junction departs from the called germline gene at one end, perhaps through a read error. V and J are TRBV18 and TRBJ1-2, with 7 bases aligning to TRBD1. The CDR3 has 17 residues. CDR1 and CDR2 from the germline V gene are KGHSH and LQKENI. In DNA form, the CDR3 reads TGTTCCAGCTCACCAGGGTCCGCCAGGGGGAGGAACTATGGCTACACCTTC. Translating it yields CSSSPGSARGRNYGYTF.

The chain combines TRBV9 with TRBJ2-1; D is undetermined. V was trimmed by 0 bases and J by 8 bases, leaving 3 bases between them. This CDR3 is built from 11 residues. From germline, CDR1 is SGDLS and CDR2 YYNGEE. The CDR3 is CASSVEDEQFF. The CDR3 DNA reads TGTGCCAGCAGCGTAGAGGATGAGCAGTTCTTC.

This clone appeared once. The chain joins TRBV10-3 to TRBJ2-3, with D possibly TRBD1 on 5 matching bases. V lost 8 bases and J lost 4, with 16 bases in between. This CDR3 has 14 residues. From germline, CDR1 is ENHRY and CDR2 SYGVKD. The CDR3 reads CAIAVGHQPDTQYF. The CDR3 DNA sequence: TGTGCCATCGCCGTGGGGCACCAGCCAGATACGCAGTATTTT.

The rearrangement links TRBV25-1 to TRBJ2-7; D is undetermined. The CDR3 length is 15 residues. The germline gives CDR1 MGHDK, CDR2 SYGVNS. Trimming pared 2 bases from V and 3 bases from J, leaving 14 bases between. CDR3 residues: CASSEAPDPLYEQYF. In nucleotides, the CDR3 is TGTGCCAGCAGTGAAGCCCCGGACCCTCTCTACGAGCAGTACTTC.

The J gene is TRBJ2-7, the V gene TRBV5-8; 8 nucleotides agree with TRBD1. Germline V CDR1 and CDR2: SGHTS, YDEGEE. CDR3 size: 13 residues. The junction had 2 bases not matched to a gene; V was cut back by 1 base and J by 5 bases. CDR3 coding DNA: TGTGCCAGCAGCTTGCAGGGGGCGAACGAGCAGTACTTC. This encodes CASSLQGANEQYF.

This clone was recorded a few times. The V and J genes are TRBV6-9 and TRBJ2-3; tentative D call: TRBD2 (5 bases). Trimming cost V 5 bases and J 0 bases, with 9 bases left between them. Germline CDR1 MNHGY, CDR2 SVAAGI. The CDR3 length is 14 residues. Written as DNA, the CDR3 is TGTGCCAGCAGTCCGGGATCAAGCACAGATACGCAGTATTTT. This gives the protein CASSPGSSTDTQYF.

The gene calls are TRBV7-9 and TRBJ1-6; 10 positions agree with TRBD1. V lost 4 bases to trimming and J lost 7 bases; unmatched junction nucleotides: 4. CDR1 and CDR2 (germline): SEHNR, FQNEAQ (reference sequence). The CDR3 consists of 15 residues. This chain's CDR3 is CASSSGTGENSPLHF. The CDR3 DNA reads TGTGCCAGCAGCTCAGGGACAGGGGAGAATTCACCCCTCCACTTT.

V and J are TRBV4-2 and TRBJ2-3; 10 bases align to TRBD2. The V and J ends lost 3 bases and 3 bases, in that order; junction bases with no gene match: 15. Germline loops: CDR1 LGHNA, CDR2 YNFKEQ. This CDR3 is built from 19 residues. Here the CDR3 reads CASSQVSSQRGGLTDTQYF. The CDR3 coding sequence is TGTGCCAGCAGCCAGGTTTCCTCCCAGCGGGGGGGCCTGACAGATACGCAGTATTTT.

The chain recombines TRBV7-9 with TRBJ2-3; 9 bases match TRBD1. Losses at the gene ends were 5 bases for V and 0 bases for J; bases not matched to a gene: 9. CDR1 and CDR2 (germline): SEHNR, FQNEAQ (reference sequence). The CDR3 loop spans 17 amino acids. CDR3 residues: CASSRPRTGASTDTQYF. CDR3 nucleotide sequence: TGTGCCAGCAGCCGGCCTCGGACAGGGGCTAGCACAGATACGCAGTATTTT.

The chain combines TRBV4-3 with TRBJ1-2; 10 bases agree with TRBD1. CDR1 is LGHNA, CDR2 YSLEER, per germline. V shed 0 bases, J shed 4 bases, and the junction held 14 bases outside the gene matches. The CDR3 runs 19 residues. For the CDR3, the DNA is TGCGCCAGCAGCCAAGAAGTAGTGTTGGGGACAGGGGACGCCTATGGCTACACCTTC. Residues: CASSQEVVLGTGDAYGYTF.

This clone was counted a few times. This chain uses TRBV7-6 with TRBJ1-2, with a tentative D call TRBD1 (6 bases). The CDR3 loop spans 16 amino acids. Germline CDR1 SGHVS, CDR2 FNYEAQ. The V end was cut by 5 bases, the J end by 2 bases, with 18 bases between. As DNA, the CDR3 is TGTGCCAGCAGCCCTAGCGGGGGGCAGGGAAACTATGGCTACACCTTC. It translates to CASSPSGGQGNYGYTF.

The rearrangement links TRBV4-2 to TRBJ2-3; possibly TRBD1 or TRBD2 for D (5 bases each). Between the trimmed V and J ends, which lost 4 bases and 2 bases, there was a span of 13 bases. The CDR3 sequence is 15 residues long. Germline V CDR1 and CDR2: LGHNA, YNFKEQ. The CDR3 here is CASSPRDGVTDTQYF. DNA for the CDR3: TGTGCCAGCAGCCCTCGGGACGGCGTCACAGATACGCAGTATTTT.

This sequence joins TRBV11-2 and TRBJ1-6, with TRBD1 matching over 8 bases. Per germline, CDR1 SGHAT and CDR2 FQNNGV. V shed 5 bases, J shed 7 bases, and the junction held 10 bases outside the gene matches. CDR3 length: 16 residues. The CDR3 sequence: CASSGGPDRVNSPLHF. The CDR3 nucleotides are TGTGCCAGCAGCGGGGGGCCGGACAGGGTCAATTCACCCCTCCACTTT. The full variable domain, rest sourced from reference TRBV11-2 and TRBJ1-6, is EAGVAQSPRYKIIEKRQSVAFWCNPISGHATLYWYQQILGQGPKLLIQFQNNGVVDDSQLPKDRFSAERLKGVDSTLKIQPAKLEDSAVYLCASSGGPDRVNSPLHFGNGTRLTVT.

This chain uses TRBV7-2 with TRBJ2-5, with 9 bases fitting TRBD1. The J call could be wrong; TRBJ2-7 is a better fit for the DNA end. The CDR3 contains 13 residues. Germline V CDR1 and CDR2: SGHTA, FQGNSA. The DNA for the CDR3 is TGTGCCAGCGAACCGGACAGGGGCTACGAGCAGTACTTC. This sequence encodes CASEPDRGYEQYF.

CDR3 DNA sequence: TGTGCCAGCAGCTTAAGTTCGGCAGGGAAGGCCTATAGCACAGATACGCAGTATTTT. This sequence encodes CASSLSSAGKAYSTDTQYF. The chain joins TRBV7-8 to TRBJ2-3; the D gene is possibly TRBD1 (5 bases). Germline loops: CDR1 SGHVS, CDR2 FQNEAQ. CDR3 length: 19 amino acids. Between the trimmed V and J ends, which lost 2 bases and 0 bases, there was a span of 21 bases. Together with reference TRBV7-8 and TRBJ2-3, the CDR3 gives the full variable domain: GAGVSQSPRYKVAKRGQDVALRCDPISGHVSLFWYQQALGQGPEFLTYFQNEAQLDKSGLPSDRFFAERPEGSVSTLKIQRTQQEDSAVYLCASSLSSAGKAYSTDTQYFGPGTRLTVL.